The 30 T cell receptor beta chains presented below share a single source sample, sequenced in a study of monozygotic twins with inflammatory bowel disease. No DNA is given; TCRdb re-called the 5' RACE reads and lists each CDR3 protein once. This sample contains 200,000 to 250,000 distinct CDR3 sequences. Material for sequencing was blood. These receptors were obtained from a human donor with ulcerative colitis or Crohn's disease, or a healthy co-twin of an affected twin (not recorded which).

This chain connects TRBV5-4 to TRBJ2-2; the D gene TCRdb calls, TRBD1, cannot be checked with no DNA. CDR1 and CDR2 from the germline V gene are SGHNT and YYREEE (reference sequence). This CDR3 comprises 15 residues. This CDR3 is CASSLWIGASGELFF.

The V and J genes are TRBV5-1 and TRBJ1-5; without DNA, the TCRdb call of TRBD1 cannot be checked. Germline V gene lookup returns CDR1 SGHRS and CDR2 YFSETQ. The CDR3 loop spans 15 amino acids. This CDR3 reads CASSLQGDSNQPQHF.

The chain employs TRBV24-1 and TRBJ1-5. CDR1 is KGHDR and CDR2 is SFDVKD in the germline V gene. The length of the CDR3 is 13 residues. This CDR3 reads CATSDRAGQPQHF.

The chain has TRBV5-1 and TRBJ1-1; TCRdb gives TRBD1 as the D gene, but with no DNA this cannot be confirmed. Germline-derived CDR1 and CDR2 are SGHRS and YFSETQ. The CDR3 totals 12 residues. CDR3 region: CASSFTGIEAFF.

The V and J genes are TRBV5-4 and TRBJ1-1. Germline V gene sequence: CDR1 SGHNT, CDR2 YYREEE (reference sequence). The CDR3 is made up of 15 amino acids. CDR3 protein: CASSLVGTMNTEAFF.

This chain links TRBV24-1 with TRBJ2-5; absent DNA, TCRdb's TRBD1 call cannot be checked. Germline V gene lookup returns CDR1 KGHDR and CDR2 SFDVKD. CDR3 length: 15 amino acids. CDR3 amino acids: CATSERTGRGETQYF.

The CDR3 reads CASSFLFFAPDSPLHF. V is TRBV12-3 or TRBV12-4 and J is TRBJ1-6; no DNA is available, so the TRBD1 call from TCRdb remains unchecked. This CDR3 spans 16 amino acids.

The rearrangement links TRBV10-3 to TRBJ2-7; the TCRdb call, TRBD1, lacks DNA for checking. Germline loops: CDR1 ENHRY, CDR2 SYGVKD. The CDR3 is made up of 15 amino acids. The CDR3 sequence: CAISETPGQGFEQYF.

This chain uses TRBV20-1 with TRBJ2-4; the D gene TCRdb calls, TRBD1, cannot be checked with no DNA. Germline CDR1 is DFQATT and CDR2 is SNEGSKA (reference sequence). The CDR3 is 14 amino acids. The CDR3 sequence: CSARYPGDGNIQYF.

J is TRBJ2-7 and V is TRBV12-3 or TRBV12-4; TCRdb's D call, TRBD2, is unchecked because there is no DNA. The CDR3 covers 15 residues. This CDR3 is CASSPGSLALYEQYF.

The V call is TRBV2, the J call TRBJ1-1; TCRdb returns TRBD1, unconfirmable since there is no DNA. The CDR3 runs to 13 residues. Germline V CDR1 and CDR2: SNHLY, FYNNEI. The CDR3 protein is CASKNQGATEAFF.

The genes are TRBV12-3 or TRBV12-4 and TRBJ1-5; with no DNA, the TCRdb D assignment of TRBD1 cannot be verified. This CDR3 spans 16 amino acids. The CDR3 loop is CASSLSSQGGNQPQHF.

This chain uses TRBV5-1 with TRBJ2-1; TCRdb lists TRBD1, though no DNA is available to test this call. The CDR3 is 16 residues long. Germline assignment: CDR1 SGHRS and CDR2 YFSETQ. CDR3 amino acids: CASSPRRGGREDEQFF.

The CDR3 region is CASSQTTAVLIF. The chain recombines TRBV12-3 or TRBV12-4 with TRBJ2-1; TCRdb selects TRBD2, and the lack of DNA leaves this call unchecked. CDR3 length: 12 residues.

The gene calls are TRBV3-1 and TRBJ2-7. Germline V CDR1 and CDR2: LGHDT, YNNKEL (reference sequence). This CDR3 is 13 amino acids long. The CDR3 reads CASSQVNAYEQYF.

The chain joins TRBV5-1 to TRBJ1-4; lacking DNA, the TRBD1 call made by TCRdb goes unchecked. Germline V gene sequence: CDR1 SGHRS, CDR2 YFSETQ. The CDR3 totals 16 residues. The CDR3 region is CASSPLPGTGNEKLFF.

The V and J genes are TRBV20-1 and TRBJ1-6. The CDR3 totals 13 residues. The germline V gene has CDR1 DFQATT and CDR2 SNEGSKA (reference sequence). CDR3 residues: CSARQALNSPLHF.

The chain employs TRBV6-5 and TRBJ2-2; the D gene TCRdb calls, TRBD2, cannot be checked with no DNA. CDR3 size: 16 residues. Germline CDR1 MNHEY, CDR2 SVGAGI. CDR3 region: CASSYLTSGGAGELFF.

J is TRBJ2-1 and V is TRBV7-2; the TCRdb call, TRBD2, lacks DNA for checking. This CDR3 spans 15 amino acids. Germline loops: CDR1 SGHTA, CDR2 FQGNSA. CDR3 loop: CASSNSGGSYNEQFF. Full variable domain (missing parts from reference TRBV7-2 and TRBJ2-1): GAGVSQSPSNKVTEKGKDVELRCDPISGHTALYWYRQSLGQGLEFLIYFQGNSAPDKSGLPSDRFSAERTGGSVSTLTIQRTQQEDSAVYLCASSNSGGSYNEQFFGPGTRLTVL.

This sequence joins TRBV5-4 and TRBJ2-3; TCRdb reports TRBD1, a call that lacks DNA to check it against. This CDR3 is built from 16 residues. Germline V gene data show CDR1 as SGHNT and CDR2 as YYREEE (reference sequence). CDR3 sequence reads: CASSLVRGASTDTQYF. Based on the CDR3 plus reference TRBV5-4 and TRBJ2-3, the full variable domain is ETGVTQSPTHLIKTRGQQVTLRCSSQSGHNTVSWYQQALGQGPQFIFQYYREEENGRGNFPPRFSGLQFPNYSSELNVNALELDDSALYLCASSLVRGASTDTQYFGPGTRLTVL.

CDR3 sequence reads: CASSRASSGANVLTF. This chain uses TRBV6-2 or TRBV6-3 with TRBJ2-6; the D gene TCRdb calls, TRBD2, cannot be checked with no DNA. Germline values: CDR1 MNHEY, CDR2 SVGEGT. The CDR3 is made up of 15 amino acids.

The chain carries TRBV18 and TRBJ1-5; the D call of TRBD1 rests on TCRdb alone, since no DNA is present to check it. Germline CDR1 and CDR2: KGHSH and LQKENI. The CDR3 totals 15 residues. Here the CDR3 reads CASSPAFGGGQPQHF.

CDR3 residues: CASSYDRPGPGTEAFF. The chain joins TRBV6-5 to TRBJ1-1. The CDR3 totals 16 residues. Looked up from germline, CDR1 is MNHEY and CDR2 is SVGAGI.

The CDR3 reads CASSLTLGLAGGTGELFF. The genes are TRBV11-3 and TRBJ2-2; TCRdb outputs TRBD2, but without DNA this stays unchecked. Germline V lookup: CDR1 SGHNT, CDR2 YENEEA. The CDR3 spans 18 residues.

This chain joins TRBV5-1 and TRBJ1-1; the D gene TCRdb calls, TRBD1, cannot be checked with no DNA. Germline CDR1 is SGHRS and CDR2 is YFSETQ. CDR3 length: 14 residues. The CDR3 spells CASSRGQGGTEAFF.

J is TRBJ2-7 and V is TRBV6-1; TCRdb designates TRBD1, a call that cannot be tested without DNA. The CDR3 is 15 residues long. Germline assignment: CDR1 MNHNS and CDR2 SASEGT. The CDR3 loop is CASRKGTGLVYEQYF.

This chain joins TRBV6-5 and TRBJ1-4; TCRdb's D call, TRBD1, is unchecked because there is no DNA. From germline, CDR1 is MNHEY and CDR2 SVGAGI. There are 12 residues in the CDR3. CDR3 region: CATGNRGEKLFF.

The rearrangement uses TRBV20-1 and TRBJ2-7; TCRdb proposes TRBD1, but this gene call is untestable without DNA. Germline V gives CDR1 DFQATT, CDR2 SNEGSKA (reference sequence). This CDR3 is built from 13 residues. CDR3: CSAEDRGAYEQYF.

V and J are TRBV6-1 and TRBJ2-3; there is no DNA to check the TCRdb D call of TRBD1. Per the germline V gene, CDR1 is MNHNS and CDR2 is SASEGT. The CDR3 extends over 14 amino acids. The CDR3 here is CASQQGRITDTQYF.

The rearrangement links TRBV19 to TRBJ2-1. The CDR3 runs 15 residues. Germline CDR1 is LNHDA and CDR2 is SQIVND (reference sequence). CDR3 loop: CASSIPRLGNNEQFF.